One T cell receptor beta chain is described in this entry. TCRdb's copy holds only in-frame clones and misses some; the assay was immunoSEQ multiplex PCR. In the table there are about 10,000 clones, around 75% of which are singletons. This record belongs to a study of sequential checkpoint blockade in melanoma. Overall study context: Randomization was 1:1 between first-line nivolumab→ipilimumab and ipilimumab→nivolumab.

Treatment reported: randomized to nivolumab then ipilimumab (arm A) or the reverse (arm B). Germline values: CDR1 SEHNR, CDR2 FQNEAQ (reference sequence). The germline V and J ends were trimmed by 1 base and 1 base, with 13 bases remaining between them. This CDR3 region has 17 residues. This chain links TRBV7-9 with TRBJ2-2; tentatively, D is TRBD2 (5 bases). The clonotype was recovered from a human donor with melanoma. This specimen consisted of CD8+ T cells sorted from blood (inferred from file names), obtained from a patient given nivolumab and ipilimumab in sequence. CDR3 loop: CASSLGSATKNTGELFF. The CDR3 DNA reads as TGTGCCAGCAGCTTAGGCTCAGCGACTAAGAACACCGGGGAGCTGTTTTTT.